Detailed here is one T cell receptor (beta chain). The antigen is unknown. The read halts 3 residues ahead of the CDR3 end, with the missing end drawn from the germline J gene. Dot-blot hybridization genotyped cervical HPV amplified with MY09/MY11 PCR. The sample is drawn from a study of T cells in women clearing cervical HPV infection. This CDR3 is built from 19 residues. Germline V gives CDR1 MDHEN, CDR2 SYDVKM. V lost 3 bases, J lost 4 bases, and 10 bases stayed unmatched. Notes on the study in general: Controls had more TRBV6-7 (approximately 0.16%) than cases (approximately 0.11%).

Average input was approximately 1.3 ug genomic DNA for immunoSEQ TCR beta CDR3 amplification. The method was immunoSEQ multiplex PCR; TCRdb's version includes in-frame clones alone and lacks a portion of them. The listing contains roughly 48,000 clones. The chain links TRBV28 to TRBJ2-1; 15 bases line up with TRBD2. The specimen sequenced was blood buffy coat. The sequence came from a woman aged 18-69 years with a cervical HPV16 infection that either progressed to CIN3+ or cleared (not recorded which). CDR3 in amino acids: CASSLGTGLAGGRYNEQFF. CDR3 bases read: TGTGCCAGCAGTTTGGGAACTGGACTAGCGGGAGGGCGATACAATGAG.